A single sample is the source of the 11 T cell receptor beta chains below, sequenced in a study of T cells expressing NK-cell markers. Reprocessing the 5' RACE reads, TCRdb reports a single entry for every CDR3 protein and omits DNA. There are hundreds of thousands of distinct CDR3 sequences in the sample, with about 4.2% held by the top ten. Material for sequencing was blood T cells: a sorted CD56 or NKG2C T cell subset, CD4+ or CD8+ T cells, or bulk PBMC T cells (not recorded which). The receptors stem from a woman between 18 and 70 years old in good health.

V and J are TRBV5-4 and TRBJ2-3; TCRdb reports TRBD1, a call that lacks DNA to check it against. The germline CDR1 and CDR2 sequences are SGHNT and YYREEE (reference sequence). This CDR3 is 15 amino acids long. CDR3: CASRPTRGKTDTQYF. The entire variable domain, with the rest obtained from reference TRBV5-4 and TRBJ2-3, is as follows: ETGVTQSPTHLIKTRGQQVTLRCSSQSGHNTVSWYQQALGQGPQFIFQYYREEENGRGNFPPRFSGLQFPNYSSELNVNALELDDSALYLCASRPTRGKTDTQYFGPGTRLTVL.

The chain carries TRBV20-1 and TRBJ1-3; TCRdb picks TRBD1, but there is no DNA to check that call. The CDR3 spans 14 residues. Per germline, CDR1 DFQATT and CDR2 SNEGSKA (reference sequence). CDR3 region: CSASRSPGGNTIYF.

The chain employs TRBV30 and TRBJ1-2. The CDR3 covers 11 residues. The germline V gene has CDR1 GTSNPN and CDR2 SVGIG (reference sequence). This CDR3 is CAWEVDVGYTF.

The chain uses TRBV4-3 and TRBJ2-3; there is no DNA to check the TCRdb D call of TRBD2. Germline V gene sequence: CDR1 LGHNA, CDR2 YSLEER. This CDR3 has 18 residues. The chain's CDR3 is CASSQEVFGSMGGDTQYF.

The chain employs TRBV5-4 and TRBJ2-5; checking the TCRdb D call of TRBD2 is not possible without DNA. This CDR3 is built from 18 residues. The germline V gene encodes CDR1 SGHNT and CDR2 YYREEE (reference sequence). The CDR3 sequence: CASSTGTSGSLYQETQYF.

V is TRBV19 and J is TRBJ2-5; TCRdb's D gene call, TRBD1, goes unchecked for lack of DNA. Germline V gene data show CDR1 as LNHDA and CDR2 as SQIVND (reference sequence). The CDR3 has 14 amino acids. CDR3: CASSPTGQEETQYF. The entire variable domain, with the rest obtained from reference TRBV19 and TRBJ2-5, is as follows: DGGITQSPKYLFRKEGQNVTLSCEQNLNHDAMYWYRQDPGQGLRLIYYSQIVNDFQKGDIAEGYSVSREKKESFPLTVTSAQKNPTAFYLCASSPTGQEETQYFGPGTRLLVL.

The chain employs TRBV7-9 and TRBJ2-7; TCRdb selects TRBD1, and the lack of DNA leaves this call unchecked. CDR3 size: 14 residues. In germline, CDR1 is SEHNR, CDR2 FQNEAQ (reference sequence). This CDR3 is CASSLLGQGGEQYF.

The V and J genes are TRBV28 and TRBJ2-2; without DNA, the TCRdb call of TRBD1 cannot be checked. The CDR3 extends over 15 amino acids. Germline V gene sequence: CDR1 MDHEN, CDR2 SYDVKM. The chain's CDR3 is CASSPAGQGSGELFF.

CDR3 loop: CSVSNLAGGYNEQFF. The chain links TRBV29-1 to TRBJ2-1; there is no DNA to check the TCRdb D call of TRBD2. Germline V gives CDR1 SQVTM, CDR2 ANQGSEA. There are 15 residues in the CDR3.

CDR3 sequence reads: CASTPPGVDYGYTF. The chain joins TRBV28 to TRBJ1-2. Per the germline V gene, CDR1 is MDHEN and CDR2 is SYDVKM. This CDR3 is 14 amino acids long.

The chain combines TRBV7-3 with TRBJ2-1; the D gene TCRdb calls, TRBD2, cannot be checked with no DNA. CDR3 length: 13 amino acids. The germline gives CDR1 SGHTA, CDR2 FQGTGA. The CDR3 sequence: CASSRQRYNEQFF.